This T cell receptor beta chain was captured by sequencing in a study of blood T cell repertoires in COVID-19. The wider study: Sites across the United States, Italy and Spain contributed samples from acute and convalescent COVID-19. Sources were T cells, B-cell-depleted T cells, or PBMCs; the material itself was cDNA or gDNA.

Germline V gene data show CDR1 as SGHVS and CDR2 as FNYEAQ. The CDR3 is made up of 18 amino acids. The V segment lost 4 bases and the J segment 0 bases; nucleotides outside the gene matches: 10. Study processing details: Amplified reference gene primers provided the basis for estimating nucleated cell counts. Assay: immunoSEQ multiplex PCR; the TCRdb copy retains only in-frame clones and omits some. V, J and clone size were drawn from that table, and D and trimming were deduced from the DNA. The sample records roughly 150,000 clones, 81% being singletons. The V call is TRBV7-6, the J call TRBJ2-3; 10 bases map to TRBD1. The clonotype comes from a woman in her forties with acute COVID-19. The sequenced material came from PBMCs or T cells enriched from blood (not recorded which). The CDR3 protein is CASSSDRGRISSTDTQYF. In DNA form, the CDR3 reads TGTGCCAGCAGCTCAGACAGGGGGCGAATTTCTAGCACAGATACGCAGTATTTT.